The text below deals with one T cell receptor (beta chain). Its antigen remains unknown. This record comes from a study of cytomegalovirus exposure and HLA in healthy donors. Study-wide points: Most TCR beta V segments were productive about 87% or about 30% of the time in an earlier analysis. By a later analysis, the bulk of CMV-associated TCR beta chains appeared HLA-restricted. In a later analysis, HLA-associated beta chains showed higher expansion and lower generation probabilities than comparable chains.

Trimming removed 0 bases at V and 5 bases at J, with 16 bases between. This CDR3 spans 16 amino acids. Germline values: CDR1 SGHRS, CDR2 YFSETQ. Both 60 Vbeta primers and 13 Jbeta primers went into the PCR. Here immunoSEQ multiplex PCR was the method, and the copy in TCRdb shows in-frame clones only, minus some. The data hold about 190,000 clones, with roughly three quarters observed a single time. V gene TRBV5-1 combines with J gene TRBJ2-3; D gene unclear. The clonotype was recovered from a woman aged 18 to 35 in good health and CMV-seronegative. Sequencing was done on a sample of PBMCs. The CDR3 coding sequence is TGCGCCAGCAGCTTGGGTGTTACTCCCGAGGTAGATACGCAGTATTTT. This codes for CASSLGVTPEVDTQYF. The entire variable domain, with the rest obtained from reference TRBV5-1 and TRBJ2-3, is as follows: KAGVTQTPRYLIKTRGQQVTLSCSPISGHRSVSWYQQTPGQGLQFLFEYFSETQRNKGNFPGRFSGRQFSNSRSEMNVSTLELGDSALYLCASSLGVTPEVDTQYFGPGTRLTVL.